Presented here are 29 T cell receptor beta chains from one specimen sequenced in a study of cytomegalovirus exposure and HLA in healthy donors. PCR was performed using 60 Vbeta and 13 Jbeta primers. TCRdb keeps only in-frame clones here, not all; method: immunoSEQ multiplex PCR. The table has 90,000 to 110,000 clones, approximately 82% seen once. The sample was PBMCs. Source of these receptors: a man aged 35-49 years in good health and CMV-seropositive.

V gene TRBV6-6 combines with J gene TRBJ1-6; D not resolved. Germline V gene lookup returns CDR1 MNHNY and CDR2 SVGAGI (reference sequence). The CDR3 runs 15 residues. Trimming shortened V by 3 bases and J by 7 bases, and 13 bases separated the two germline ends. CDR3 coding DNA: TGTGCCAGCAGTTATACTGGGAGTGGAAATTCACCCCTCCACTTT. Encoded protein: CASSYTGSGNSPLHF.

This sequence joins TRBV27 and TRBJ2-7, with D tentatively TRBD1 (6 bases). V was shortened by 10 bases and J by 2 bases, with 15 bases between the two germline ends. This CDR3 comprises 13 residues. Germline V gene sequence: CDR1 MNHEY, CDR2 SMNVEV (reference sequence). The CDR3: CATNRAGAYEQYF. The CDR3 nucleotides read TGTGCCACCAACAGGGCAGGAGCCTACGAGCAGTACTTC.

The gene calls are TRBV7-6 and TRBJ2-3, with 8 nucleotides matching TRBD1. This CDR3 region has 15 residues. Germline CDR1 is SGHVS and CDR2 is FNYEAQ. The V gene end was trimmed by 3 bases and the J gene end by 2 bases; junction bases not matched to a gene: 4. The DNA for the CDR3 is TGTGCCAGCAGCTTGAGACAGGGGTTCACAGATACGCAGTATTTT. It translates to CASSLRQGFTDTQYF.

This clone was recorded only once. The V call is TRBV5-6, the J call TRBJ1-1; D not certain. V lost 0 bases and J 2 bases, leaving 8 bases between the germline ends. The germline V gene encodes CDR1 SGHDT and CDR2 YYEEEE. CDR3 length equals 14 residues. CDR3 in DNA: TGTGCCAGCAGCTTGGTGGCGGTTAACACTGAAGCTTTCTTT. It codes for CASSLVAVNTEAFF. The variable domain in full, with the rest retrieved from reference TRBV5-6 and TRBJ1-1, is DAGVTQSPTHLIKTRGQQVTLRCSPKSGHDTVSWYQQALGQGPQFIFQYYEEEERQRGNFPDRFSGHQFPNYSSELNVNALLLGDSALYLCASSLVAVNTEAFFGQGTRLTVV.

This chain uses TRBV4-2 with TRBJ1-4; 8 bases agree with TRBD1. With 0 bases clipped from V and 5 bases from J, the junction kept 5 bases outside the gene matches. The CDR3 has 16 amino acids. CDR1 LGHNA and CDR2 YNFKEQ come from the germline V gene. CDR3 sequence: CASSQEWDRTNEKLFF. Here the CDR3 DNA reads TGTGCCAGCAGCCAAGAATGGGACAGGACAAATGAAAAACTGTTTTTT.

This chain connects TRBV15 to TRBJ2-7, with a possible D match to TRBD1 (6 bases). V shed 5 bases and J shed 4 bases, with 12 bases lying between them. Germline V gene data show CDR1 as LNHNV and CDR2 as YYDKDF (reference sequence). This CDR3 has 13 residues. The CDR3 coding sequence is TGTGCCACCAGCCGGGACACCACGTACGAGCAGTACTTC. This sequence encodes CATSRDTTYEQYF.

This clone was observed a few times. This chain uses TRBV9 with TRBJ1-3; TRBD1 is a possible D gene (6 bases). The V and J ends lost 4 bases and 0 bases respectively, with 17 bases between them. Looked up from germline, CDR1 is SGDLS and CDR2 is YYNGEE. The CDR3 is 17 residues long. The CDR3 DNA sequence: TGTGCCAGCAGCCATTCGGACAGCCATTACTCTGGAAACACCATATATTTT. Translating gives CASSHSDSHYSGNTIYF.

The rearrangement joins TRBV7-3 to TRBJ1-1; TRBD1 aligns across 11 bases. This CDR3 comprises 15 residues. V lost 5 bases to trimming and J lost 6 bases; unmatched junction nucleotides: 8. The germline CDR1 and CDR2 sequences are SGHTA and FQGTGA. CDR3 nucleotides: TGTGCCAGCAGCCTTCGGACAGGGGGCGTCGCTGAAGCTTTCTTT. Its translation is CASSLRTGGVAEAFF.

The V and J genes are TRBV4-1 and TRBJ2-2, with 12 bases fitting TRBD2. Germline V CDR1 and CDR2: MGHRA, YSYEKL. J was trimmed by 0 bases and V by 3 bases; bases with no gene match: 2. CDR3 length: 17 amino acids. The chain's CDR3 is CASSQTSGGANTGELFF. CDR3 DNA sequence: TGCGCCAGCAGCCAGACTAGCGGGGGAGCGAACACCGGGGAGCTGTTTTTT.

The chain links TRBV12-5 to TRBJ1-1; D possibly corresponds to TRBD1 (6 bases). There are 14 residues in the CDR3. Germline CDR1 is LGHNT and CDR2 is FRNRAP. V lost 6 bases to trimming and J lost 1 base, with 12 bases between them. CDR3: CASGNRVGNTEAFF. In DNA, the CDR3 is TGTGCTAGTGGAAACAGGGTCGGGAACACTGAAGCTTTCTTT.

This clone appeared a single time. V usage is TRBV7-2 and J usage is TRBJ2-7, with D tentatively TRBD2 (6 bases). CDR3 length equals 14 residues. The germline V and J ends were trimmed by 4 bases and 7 bases, with 17 bases remaining between them. Germline CDR1 reads SGHTA; CDR2 reads FQGNSA. CDR3 bases: TGTGCCAGCAGCTCGGGACTGGAGTCGAGGGAGCAGTACTTC. It codes for CASSSGLESREQYF.

V is TRBV5-8 and J is TRBJ2-4, with D unresolved. The germline V and J ends were trimmed by 0 bases and 8 bases, with 3 bases remaining between them. Per germline, CDR1 SGHTS and CDR2 YDEGEE. The CDR3 has 11 residues. CDR3 region: CASSLGDIQYF. DNA of the CDR3: TGTGCCAGCAGCTTGGGCGACATTCAGTACTTC.

The genes are TRBV28 and TRBJ1-6; the D is unclear. CDR1 and CDR2 from the germline V gene are MDHEN and SYDVKM. Deletions cut 2 bases from V and 5 bases from J, with 10 bases between. This CDR3 region has 15 residues. DNA of the CDR3: TGTGCCAGCAGTTTAAGCAGGCGGGATAATTCACCCCTCCACTTT. Translating it yields CASSLSRRDNSPLHF.

This clone occurred a few times. This chain uses TRBV7-8 with TRBJ1-1, with D perhaps matching TRBD1 (6 bases). Germline V gene lookup returns CDR1 SGHVS and CDR2 FQNEAQ. V lost 8 bases to trimming and J lost 1 base, with 17 bases between them. The CDR3 runs to 15 residues. DNA for the CDR3: TGTGCCAGCTTTATCACGGGACACAAGAACACTGAAGCTTTCTTT. Translation: CASFITGHKNTEAFF.

The V call is TRBV6-5, the J call TRBJ1-1, with D hard to call. Germline V gene lookup returns CDR1 MNHEY and CDR2 SVGAGI. The V end lost 6 bases, the J end lost 1 base, and 9 bases lay between the germline ends. This CDR3 is built from 13 residues. DNA for the CDR3: TGTGCCAGCAGCCGGAGTCAGAACACTGAAGCTTTCTTT. Its translation is CASSRSQNTEAFF.

This clone was picked up a small number of times. The rearrangement uses TRBV9 and TRBJ1-1; D not certain. Germline V gives CDR1 SGDLS, CDR2 YYNGEE. The CDR3 spans 14 residues. Trimming took off 2 bases at V and 1 base at J, with 9 bases between the two ends. The chain's CDR3 is CASSVAQKNTEAFF. In DNA form, the CDR3 reads TGTGCCAGCAGCGTTGCACAGAAGAACACTGAAGCTTTCTTT.

There are a few counts of this clone. The chain links TRBV7-3 to TRBJ2-1; 8 bases fit TRBD2. The CDR3 sequence is 17 residues long. From germline, CDR1 is SGHTA and CDR2 FQGTGA. Germline trimming cut 3 bases from V and 4 bases from J; bases unmatched to any gene: 11. CDR3 residues: CASSFFPAGVVYNEQFF. DNA for the CDR3: TGTGCCAGCAGCTTTTTCCCAGCGGGAGTTGTGTACAATGAGCAGTTCTTC.

The chain joins TRBV7-9 to TRBJ1-2; possibly TRBD1 for D (6 bases). Per the germline V gene, CDR1 is SEHNR and CDR2 is FQNEAQ (reference sequence). CDR3 length: 13 residues. Trimming took 3 bases from V and 8 from J, leaving 13 bases between them. The CDR3 DNA follows: TGTGCCAGCAGCTTCCAGGGGAATAGGGGCTACACCTTC. Amino acids: CASSFQGNRGYTF.

The gene calls are TRBV28 and TRBJ1-4; the match to TRBD1 covers 7 bases. Germline CDR1 and CDR2: MDHEN and SYDVKM. CDR3 length equals 16 residues. The trim removed 8 bases at V and 8 bases at J, leaving 17 bases unmatched. This chain's CDR3 is CASGRFRGQRGEKLFF. Here the CDR3 DNA reads TGTGCCAGCGGCCGGTTCAGGGGACAGCGTGGGGAAAAACTGTTTTTT. Variable domain in full (rest from reference TRBV28 and TRBJ1-4): DVKVTQSSRYLVKRTGEKVFLECVQDMDHENMFWYRQDPGLGLRLIYFSYDVKMKEKGDIPEGYSVSREKKERFSLILESASTNQTSMYLCASGRFRGQRGEKLFFGSGTQLSVL.

This chain joins TRBV7-2 and TRBJ1-1; 8 bases align to TRBD1. The CDR3 covers 14 residues. J gave up 1 base and V 3 bases, and 1 base lay outside the gene matches. CDR1 and CDR2 from the germline V gene are SGHTA and FQGNSA. Here the CDR3 DNA reads TGTGCCAGCAGCTTGCAGGGGGCGAACACTGAAGCTTTCTTT. Translated: CASSLQGANTEAFF.

The chain recombines TRBV7-3 with TRBJ2-7, with TRBD1 as a possible D gene (6 bases). The CDR3 has 14 residues. Germline CDR1 SGHTA, CDR2 FQGTGA. The germline V and J ends were trimmed by 6 bases and 2 bases, with 14 bases remaining between them. DNA of the CDR3: TGTGCCAGCAGTTACAGGGTGGGACCCTACGAGCAGTACTTC. This gives the protein CASSYRVGPYEQYF.

The chain combines TRBV5-3 with TRBJ1-2; 9 bases line up with TRBD1. TRBV5-3 is placed among ORFs of uncertain function. This CDR3 comprises 18 residues. With V trimmed by 3 bases and J by 3 bases, 15 bases remained unmatched. This chain's CDR3 is CARSSRGQGWCVYYGYTF. The DNA of the CDR3 is TGTGCCAGAAGCTCGCGGGGACAGGGTTGGTGTGTGTACTATGGCTACACCTTC.

The rearrangement uses TRBV7-9 and TRBJ2-5; D perhaps matches TRBD2 (5 bases). The CDR3 consists of 14 residues. Germline CDR1 reads SEHNR; CDR2 reads FQNEAQ (reference sequence). V dropped 4 bases and J dropped 4 bases, with 13 bases sitting between them. DNA of the CDR3: TGTGCCAGCAGCTCCGGAGGAAAGAGAGAGACCCAGTACTTC. Translation: CASSSGGKRETQYF.

The chain is built from TRBV7-8 and TRBJ1-1; no clear D gene. The CDR3 extends over 14 amino acids. Germline loops: CDR1 SGHVS, CDR2 FQNEAQ. CDR3 DNA: TGTGTTAGCAGAAGTAACGACTTTTACACTGAAGCTTTCTTT. Translation: CVSRSNDFYTEAFF.

As DNA, the CDR3 is TGTGCCAGCAGCCCCTTATCCACCGGGGAGCTGTTTTTT. This gives the protein CASSPLSTGELFF. The J gene is TRBJ2-2, the V gene TRBV7-8, with D unclear. Trimming removed 5 bases at V and 4 bases at J, with 8 bases between. This CDR3 comprises 13 residues. CDR1 SGHVS and CDR2 FQNEAQ come from the germline V gene.

J is TRBJ2-4 and V is TRBV4-2, with TRBD2 matching 9 bases. J gave up 8 bases and V 1 base, and 12 bases lay outside the gene matches. This CDR3 has 17 amino acids. Germline V gene sequence: CDR1 LGHNA, CDR2 YNFKEQ. This CDR3 is CASSQGSRGGTLDIQYF. For the CDR3, the DNA is TGTGCCAGCAGCCAAGGGTCGCGGGGGGGTACTCTCGACATTCAGTACTTC.

The chain employs TRBV9 and TRBJ2-5; tentative D call: TRBD1 (6 bases). The assigned J gene may be wrong: the sequence end matches TRBJ2-7 better. Germline values: CDR1 SGDLS, CDR2 YYNGEE. The CDR3 totals 15 residues. The CDR3 DNA reads TGTGCCAGCAGCGTAGAATCAGGGGCATCCTACGAGCAGTACTTC. The encoded protein is CASSVESGASYEQYF.

V gene TRBV19 combines with J gene TRBJ2-7; 8 nucleotides line up with TRBD1. The V and J ends lost 6 bases and 0 bases, in that order; junction bases with no gene match: 7. From germline, CDR1 is LNHDA and CDR2 SQIVND (reference sequence). This CDR3 comprises 15 residues. The CDR3 protein is CASRKTGAGSYEQYF. CDR3 DNA: TGTGCCAGTAGGAAGACAGGGGCGGGCTCCTACGAGCAGTACTTC. The full variable domain, with the rest looked up from reference TRBV19 and TRBJ2-7, is DGGITQSPKYLFRKEGQNVTLSCEQNLNHDAMYWYRQDPGQGLRLIYYSQIVNDFQKGDIAEGYSVSREKKESFPLTVTSAQKNPTAFYLCASRKTGAGSYEQYFGPGTRLTVT.

The chain is built from TRBV7-3 and TRBJ2-1; weak D call: TRBD2 (6 bases). The CDR3 runs 20 residues. The germline CDR1 and CDR2 sequences are SGHTA and FQGTGA. Trimming took off 3 bases at V and 6 bases at J, with 30 bases between the two ends. The DNA of the CDR3 is TGTGCCAGCAGCTTTAAAACAGGTTGGGTCGGCGGGAACATCCCCAATGAGCAGTTCTTC. Its protein product is CASSFKTGWVGGNIPNEQFF.